This TCR beta chain emerged from a study of tumor-infiltrating lymphocytes in primary liver carcinoma. The length of the CDR3 is 19 residues. Trimming pared 4 bases from V and 1 base from J, leaving 24 bases between. CDR1 is SGHAT, CDR2 FQDESV, per germline (reference sequence). Unsorted bulk tissue of about 18-34 mg yielded co-extracted RNA and DNA. From 500 ng of total RNA, TCR beta-specific cDNA was reverse-transcribed using a constant-region primer. Slightly modified ARM-PCR served as the procedure for the TCR beta libraries. These libraries came from three rounds of nested multiplex PCR. TRBV1-TRBV30 forward and Cbeta reverse primers drove the first two roughly 10-cycle rounds. MiXCR was run by TCRdb on the multiplex PCR reads, yielding one entry per CDR3 protein. The table lists tens of thousands of distinct CDR3 sequences, about two thirds of them singletons.

This chain joins TRBV11-1 and TRBJ2-3, with D unresolved. The TCR was taken from a man aged 40-49 years with primary liver carcinoma and hepatitis B virus infection. The sample taken for sequencing was liver tumor tissue from sampling region 4. Regarding subset: tumor region T4, right-lateral pole. This CDR3 reads CASSSWGNSVGARTDTQYF. CDR3 in DNA: TGTGCCAGCAGCTCTTGGGGAAACTCCGTTGGAGCTCGCACAGATACGCAGTATTTT.